Below, 5 T cell receptor beta chains from the same sample are listed, as sequenced in a study of cytomegalovirus exposure and HLA in healthy donors. Clones were sequenced by immunoSEQ multiplex PCR, and TCRdb holds only the in-frame ones, with some missing. The top ten clones hold more than 2% of a sample with more than 85,000 clones, 88% of them seen once. The specimen was PBMCs. These receptor sequences come from a woman aged 18-29 years in good health and CMV-seronegative.

The V and J genes are TRBV28 and TRBJ1-1; TRBD1 aligns across 9 bases. V lost 5 bases, J lost 2 bases, and 6 bases stayed unmatched. The length of the CDR3 is 15 residues. Germline assignment: CDR1 MDHEN and CDR2 SYDVKM. CDR3 sequence (DNA): TGTGCCAGCAGTCCCCCGGGACAGGGAAACACTGAAGCTTTCTTT. Protein: CASSPPGQGNTEAFF.

This clone was observed a handful of times. V usage is TRBV7-6 and J usage is TRBJ1-4; TRBD1 might be the D (6 bases). Per germline, CDR1 SGHVS and CDR2 FNYEAQ. The CDR3 consists of 15 residues. The V gene lost 3 bases and the J gene lost 8 bases, with 16 bases spanning the gap. The CDR3 loop reads CASSFQMGAGEKLFF. CDR3 in DNA: TGTGCCAGCAGCTTCCAAATGGGGGCGGGCGAAAAACTGTTTTTT.

A note on this clone: One end of the junction is discordant with germline, which a read error may explain. The CDR3 DNA reads TGTGCCAGCAGCCGTGTCGTAGCGGGGGGGCCTGTCGAGCAGTCCTTC. Amino acids: CASSRVVAGGPVEQSF. The chain employs TRBV5-4 and TRBJ2-7; 11 bases align to TRBD2. The germline V gene encodes CDR1 SGHNT and CDR2 YYREEE (reference sequence). The CDR3 has 16 amino acids.

The genes are TRBV10-3 and TRBJ2-1; TRBD2 matches at 8 bases. CDR1 and CDR2 from the germline V gene are ENHRY and SYGVKD. There are 14 residues in the CDR3. V lost 5 bases, J lost 7 bases, and 7 bases stayed unmatched. The CDR3 is CAISSGLDPNEQFF. The CDR3 bases are TGTGCCATCAGTTCGGGACTAGATCCTAATGAGCAGTTCTTC.

This sequence joins TRBV5-8 and TRBJ1-1; TRBD1 aligns across 8 bases. CDR1 is SGHTS and CDR2 is YDEGEE in the germline V gene. Trimming at V came to 7 bases and at J to 2 bases, leaving 4 bases not matched to a gene. The CDR3 extends over 13 amino acids. CDR3 sequence: CASATGANTEAFF. DNA of the CDR3: TGTGCCAGCGCGACAGGGGCAAACACTGAAGCTTTCTTT.